Given below is one T cell receptor (beta chain) in context. Its antigen remains unidentified. Different DNA sequences within this sample yield the same CDR3. This record belongs to a study of Ad26.COV2.S vaccination and SARS-CoV-2 variants. On the study more broadly: Each vaccinee took Ad26.COV2.S intramuscularly, once or twice 56 days apart. Points from the study as a whole: Greater spike-specific TCR breadth was seen in vaccine recipients than in placebo recipients.

Treatment noted: around 19 received Ad26.COV2.S at low or high dose, single or two shots; about 5 received placebo; per-sample allocation not given. Each sample was drawn 63 days after the first injection (of vaccine or placebo). Germline V gene lookup returns CDR1 LGHDT and CDR2 YNNKEL (reference sequence). The CDR3 length is 13 residues. V lost 2 bases and J lost 5, with 9 bases in between. Measured with immunoSEQ multiplex PCR; TCRdb has only the in-frame clones, and not every one. There are approximately 400,000 clones in the sample; about four fifths occur only once, and about 7.1% lies in the top ten.

This sample comprised peripheral blood, obtained in a trial of Ad26.COV2.S vaccine versus placebo. The rearrangement uses TRBV3-1 (or the pseudogene TRBV3-2) and TRBJ1-1, with D possibly matching TRBD1 (5 bases). This sequence originates from a person between 18 and 65 years old who received the Ad26.COV2.S COVID-19 vaccine or a placebo. CDR3 region: CASSQRGRTEAFF. In nucleotides, the CDR3 is TGTGCCAGCAGCCAAAGGGGAAGGACTGAAGCTTTCTTT.